The 14 T cell receptor beta chains below all came from one sample that was sequenced in a study of CD8 T cells in Susac syndrome. A quantity of about 0.5 to 1 ug RNA underwent reverse transcription using random hexamers. TCRdb called the immunoSEQ multiplex PCR reads again in MiXCR, with one record for every CDR3 protein. The sample includes about 150,000 distinct CDR3 sequences, around 90% of them seen just once. Sequencing was performed on CD4+ T cells from PBMCs. These receptors were taken from a human donor in good health.

The V gene is TRBV12-3 or TRBV12-4, the J gene TRBJ2-5, with TRBD1 as a possible D gene (5 bases). V was clipped by 3 bases and J by 5 bases, with 10 bases between them. There are 13 residues in the CDR3. CDR3: CASSFQGSETQYF. CDR3 coding DNA: TGTGCCAGCAGTTTTCAGGGAAGCGAGACCCAGTACTTC.

V usage is TRBV10-3 and J usage is TRBJ2-3; 8 nucleotides match TRBD2. This CDR3 has 16 residues. The V and J ends lost 3 bases and 0 bases, in that order; junction bases with no gene match: 5. Per the germline V gene, CDR1 is ENHRY and CDR2 is SYGVKD. The CDR3 sequence is CAISDQRGSSTDTQYF. The CDR3 bases are TGTGCCATCAGTGACCAGCGGGGGTCTAGCACAGATACGCAGTATTTT.

The chain is built from TRBV5-1 and TRBJ1-1; D call uncertain. CDR3 length: 13 amino acids. Germline CDR1 is SGHRS and CDR2 is YFSETQ. Trimming removed 4 bases from V and 3 bases from J, with 10 bases in between. In nucleotides, the CDR3 is TGCGCCAGCAGCGTGGGCCCGGACACTGAAGCTTTCTTT. This sequence encodes CASSVGPDTEAFF.

This chain uses TRBV29-1 with TRBJ2-3; D ambiguous. Germline lookup yields CDR1 SQVTM and CDR2 ANQGSEA. The V and J ends lost 4 bases and 4 bases respectively, with 9 bases between them. CDR3 length equals 12 residues. The CDR3 sequence is CSVATNSDTQYF. The CDR3 nucleotides read TGCAGCGTTGCTACTAACTCAGATACGCAGTATTTT.

V gene TRBV19 combines with J gene TRBJ2-2; TRBD1 aligns across 10 bases. J lost 8 bases, V lost 6 bases, and 9 bases had no gene match. Looked up from germline, CDR1 is LNHDA and CDR2 is SQIVND (reference sequence). There are 15 residues in the CDR3. CDR3 coding DNA: TGTGCCAGTAGCCATGAGACAGGGGGCTATGGGGAGCTGTTTTTT. Amino acid sequence: CASSHETGGYGELFF. Based on the CDR3 plus reference TRBV19 and TRBJ2-2, the full variable domain is DGGITQSPKYLFRKEGQNVTLSCEQNLNHDAMYWYRQDPGQGLRLIYYSQIVNDFQKGDIAEGYSVSREKKESFPLTVTSAQKNPTAFYLCASSHETGGYGELFFGEGSRLTVL.

The chain carries TRBV20-1 and TRBJ1-1, with a tentative D call TRBD1 (5 bases). The CDR3 contains 13 residues. Germline V gene lookup returns CDR1 DFQATT and CDR2 SNEGSKA (reference sequence). Here the CDR3 reads CRGEKGSNTEAFF. In DNA, the CDR3 is TGCAGGGGGGAGAAGGGGTCAAACACTGAAGCTTTCTTT.

This clonotype occurred a few times. The gene calls are TRBV12-3 or TRBV12-4 and TRBJ1-5, with D perhaps TRBD1 (6 bases). The V gene lost 3 bases and the J gene lost 0 bases, with 6 bases spanning the gap. The CDR3 length is 14 residues. CDR3 loop: CASSFRGSNQPQHF. In DNA, the CDR3 is TGTGCCAGCAGTTTCAGGGGTAGCAATCAGCCCCAGCATTTT.

This chain links TRBV7-6 with TRBJ2-2; possibly TRBD2 for D (6 bases). This CDR3 has 16 amino acids. With 0 bases removed from V and 1 base from J, the gap between germline ends came to 9 bases. Germline CDR1 reads SGHVS; CDR2 reads FNYEAQ. The CDR3 is CASSLAPGGNTGELFF. In nucleotides, the CDR3 is TGTGCCAGCAGCTTAGCGCCCGGGGGGAACACCGGGGAGCTGTTTTTT.

This chain links TRBV11-2 with TRBJ2-6, with TRBD1 matching 12 bases. The CDR3 loop spans 18 amino acids. The V gene's germline CDR1 is SGHAT and CDR2 FQNNGV. The V and J ends lost 1 base and 0 bases, in that order; junction bases with no gene match: 1. CDR3 sequence: CASSLAGQGASGANVLTF. The DNA of the CDR3 is TGTGCCAGCAGCTTAGCGGGACAGGGGGCCTCTGGGGCCAACGTCCTGACTTTC.

This chain links TRBV9 with TRBJ2-1; TRBD1 matches 8 bases. This CDR3 spans 14 amino acids. Germline CDR1 is SGDLS and CDR2 is YYNGEE. V gave up 2 bases and J gave up 4 bases; unmatched junction bases: 2. As DNA, the CDR3 is TGTGCCAGCAGCGTGGACAGGGTGTACAATGAGCAGTTCTTC. This encodes CASSVDRVYNEQFF.

This clonotype has more than one count but fewer than ten. This chain links TRBV5-1 with TRBJ2-5, with 11 bases lining up with TRBD2. From germline, CDR1 is SGHRS and CDR2 YFSETQ. The ends lost 5 bases at V and 2 bases at J; junction bases unmatched: 5. The length of the CDR3 is 15 residues. Here the CDR3 DNA reads TGCGCCAGCAGAAATAGCGGGAGGGGGCAAGAGACCCAGTACTTC. Its translation: CASRNSGRGQETQYF.

The rearrangement uses TRBV3-1 and TRBJ1-1; D might be TRBD1 (6 bases). The V and J ends lost 2 bases and 3 bases respectively, with 13 bases between them. The CDR3 has 15 amino acids. Germline CDR1 reads LGHDT; CDR2 reads YNNKEL (reference sequence). The CDR3 bases are TGTGCCAGCAGCCAATCGTACAGGGTGGACACTGAAGCTTTCTTT. Translated: CASSQSYRVDTEAFF. Filled out from reference TRBV3-1 and TRBJ1-1, the complete variable domain reads DTAVSQTPKYLVTQMGNDKSIKCEQNLGHDTMYWYKQDSKKFLKIMFSYNNKELIINETVPNRFSPKSPDKAHLNLHINSLELGDSAVYFCASSQSYRVDTEAFFGQGTRLTVV.

Written as DNA, the CDR3 is TGTGCCAGCCGCTCTAATTGGATGGAGGCGGAAGATGGCTATGGCTACACCTTC. It translates to CASRSNWMEAEDGYGYTF. This chain connects TRBV9 to TRBJ1-2; no reliable D call. Trimming took 7 bases from V and 4 from J, leaving 29 bases between them. The V gene's germline CDR1 is SGDLS and CDR2 YYNGEE. The CDR3 covers 18 residues.

The chain employs TRBV20-1 and TRBJ2-5; 7 bases match TRBD1. CDR3 size: 14 residues. V lost 1 base and J lost 2; bases outside the gene matches: 4. Germline CDR1 and CDR2: DFQATT and SNEGSKA (reference sequence). DNA of the CDR3: TGCAGTGCTAGAGTTCGACAGGGTCAAGAGACCCAGTACTTC. Translated, it gives CSARVRQGQETQYF.